One sample yielded the 29 T cell receptor beta chains listed below, sequenced in a study of T cell responses to AZD1222 COVID-19 vaccine. Here immunoSEQ multiplex PCR was the method, and the copy in TCRdb shows in-frame clones only, minus some. The sample carries more than 95,000 clones, approximately 89% recorded once. The source material was peripheral blood, sampled on day 0 of AZD1222 vaccination. These receptor sequences come from an adult in good health.

There are a few counts of this clone. The chain uses TRBV15 and TRBJ1-4; the match to TRBD1 covers 10 bases. Looked up from germline, CDR1 is LNHNV and CDR2 is YYDKDF (reference sequence). The CDR3 spans 14 residues. The V and J ends lost 3 bases and 8 bases, in that order; junction bases with no gene match: 3. The CDR3 DNA follows: TGTGCCACCAGCAGGGGGACAGGGGACGAAAAACTGTTTTTT. It encodes CATSRGTGDEKLFF.

V usage is TRBV12-5 and J usage is TRBJ1-1; 7 nucleotides line up with TRBD1. Looked up from germline, CDR1 is LGHNT and CDR2 is FRNRAP. The V and J ends lost 5 bases and 1 base, in that order; junction bases with no gene match: 4. CDR3 length: 14 residues. CDR3 DNA: TGTGCTAGTGGTCCGGGACAGAAGAACACTGAAGCTTTCTTT. This sequence encodes CASGPGQKNTEAFF.

The chain couples TRBV4-1 to TRBJ1-3; a possible D gene is TRBD1 (5 bases). There are 16 residues in the CDR3. The V gene's germline CDR1 is MGHRA and CDR2 YSYEKL. V lost 3 bases to trimming and J lost 7 bases, with 19 bases between them. CDR3: CASSQLHRSRGNTIYF. The CDR3 bases are TGCGCCAGCAGCCAGCTACACAGGAGTAGAGGGAACACCATATATTTT.

V usage is TRBV6-5 and J usage is TRBJ2-6, with a tentative D call TRBD2 (5 bases). The germline V and J ends were trimmed by 7 bases and 3 bases, with 13 bases remaining between them. CDR3 size: 15 residues. CDR1 and CDR2 from the germline V gene are MNHEY and SVGAGI. The CDR3 region is CASTRVGYGANVLTF. As DNA, the CDR3 is TGTGCCAGCACGAGGGTAGGATATGGGGCCAACGTCCTGACTTTC.

V gene TRBV11-3 combines with J gene TRBJ2-7; no reliable D call. V lost 5 bases and J lost 3, with 14 bases in between. The CDR3 runs 14 residues. Germline CDR1 SGHNT, CDR2 YENEEA. This CDR3 is CASSTDGPYYEQYF. The DNA for the CDR3 is TGTGCCAGCAGCACTGACGGGCCCTACTACGAGCAGTACTTC.

This clone was seen just once. J is TRBJ2-7 and V is TRBV14; 7 bases line up with TRBD2. Losses at the gene ends were 5 bases for V and 7 bases for J; bases not matched to a gene: 14. This CDR3 is 15 amino acids long. CDR1 is SGHDN, CDR2 FVKESK, per germline. The CDR3 is CASSESLGGAREQYF. The CDR3 DNA is TGTGCCAGCAGCGAATCCCTGGGAGGGGCGAGGGAGCAGTACTTC.

This chain links TRBV24-1 with TRBJ2-1; 8 bases are shared with TRBD1. Germline lookup yields CDR1 KGHDR and CDR2 SFDVKD. The CDR3 consists of 16 residues. V lost 1 base to trimming and J lost 5 bases; unmatched junction nucleotides: 6. CDR3 loop: CATSDFGQGGHNEQFF. CDR3 coding DNA: TGTGCCACCAGTGATTTCGGACAGGGCGGACACAATGAGCAGTTCTTC.

This sequence joins TRBV11-2 and TRBJ1-1; no clear D gene. V was pared by 2 bases and J by 6 bases, with 13 bases between. Germline CDR1 and CDR2: SGHAT and FQNNGV. The CDR3 loop spans 14 amino acids. CDR3 protein: CASSLSVLLAEAFF. CDR3 nucleotides: TGTGCCAGCAGCTTATCCGTCCTTTTGGCTGAAGCTTTCTTT.

This chain connects TRBV4-1 to TRBJ1-1; 8 bases line up with TRBD1. Germline V gene data show CDR1 as MGHRA and CDR2 as YSYEKL. The V segment lost 4 bases and the J segment 1 base; nucleotides outside the gene matches: 8. The CDR3 loop spans 16 amino acids. Here the CDR3 DNA reads TGCGCCAGCAGCCCCGGACAGGGCAACGCGAACACTGAAGCTTTCTTT. Amino acids: CASSPGQGNANTEAFF.

The V and J genes are TRBV2 and TRBJ1-2; no clear D gene. This CDR3 comprises 14 residues. CDR1 is SNHLY and CDR2 is FYNNEI in the germline V gene. V lost 3 bases to trimming and J lost 0 bases, with 8 bases between them. CDR3 nucleotides: TGTGCCAGCAGTGATGTGACGGCTAACTATGGCTACACCTTC. It yields the protein CASSDVTANYGYTF.

This chain joins TRBV3-1 (or the pseudogene TRBV3-2) and TRBJ2-2; 10 nucleotides line up with TRBD2. The J segment lost 6 bases and the V segment lost 4 bases, leaving 14 bases of the junction unmatched. CDR1 and CDR2 (germline): LGHDT, YNNKEL (reference sequence). The CDR3 spans 18 residues. The DNA for the CDR3 is TGTGCCAGCAGCCCCCCACATAGCGGGGGGACTTGCCCCGGGGAGCTGTTTTTT. Translated, it gives CASSPPHSGGTCPGELFF.

The chain combines TRBV7-2 with TRBJ2-7; TRBD1 might be the D (6 bases). The CDR3 has 13 amino acids. Trimming took off 4 bases at V and 3 bases at J, with 10 bases between the two ends. Per germline, CDR1 SGHTA and CDR2 FQGNSA. The CDR3 spells CASSSKGGYEQYF. In DNA, the CDR3 is TGTGCCAGCAGCTCAAAAGGGGGCTACGAGCAGTACTTC.

The chain employs TRBV6-2 or TRBV6-3 and TRBJ2-7; D is undetermined. In germline, CDR1 is MNHEY, CDR2 SVGEGT. This CDR3 region has 14 residues. V gave up 2 bases and J gave up 5 bases, with 13 bases separating them. The chain's CDR3 is CASSYRTESHEQYF. As DNA, the CDR3 is TGTGCCAGCAGTTACAGGACCGAAAGCCACGAGCAGTACTTC.

The chain uses TRBV4-3 and TRBJ1-4; no clear D gene. V shed 0 bases and J shed 8 bases, with 4 bases lying between them. Germline V CDR1 and CDR2: LGHNA, YSLEER. CDR3 size: 12 residues. DNA of the CDR3: TGCGCCAGCAGCCAAGAGGGGGAAAAACTGTTTTTT. Protein: CASSQEGEKLFF.

This chain uses TRBV27 with TRBJ2-2; perhaps D is TRBD1 or TRBD2 (6 bases each). Germline loops: CDR1 MNHEY, CDR2 SMNVEV (reference sequence). This CDR3 comprises 16 residues. Trimming removed 5 bases at V and 6 bases at J, with 19 bases between. CDR3 sequence reads: CASSLLLATGPGELFF. The CDR3 DNA sequence: TGTGCCAGCAGTCTCCTTCTAGCGACAGGCCCCGGGGAGCTGTTTTTT.

The chain employs TRBV7-9 and TRBJ1-4; D is unresolved. Looked up from germline, CDR1 is SEHNR and CDR2 is FQNEAQ (reference sequence). Deletions cut 1 base from V and 5 bases from J, with 11 bases between. The CDR3 length is 15 residues. In nucleotides, the CDR3 is TGTGCCAGCAGCTTAGAATCGGCCAGGAATGAAAAACTGTTTTTT. Amino acids: CASSLESARNEKLFF.

This clone has just a few counts. CDR3 region: CASSGMPGHDIQPQHF. The CDR3 DNA reads TGTGCCAGCAGTGGTATGCCGGGACACGATATTCAGCCCCAGCATTTT. The chain couples TRBV6-1 to TRBJ1-5, with D possibly TRBD1 on 6 matching bases. Trimming stripped 4 bases from V and 6 bases from J, with 19 bases between. The CDR3 is made up of 16 amino acids. In germline, CDR1 is MNHNS, CDR2 SASEGT.

The rearrangement links TRBV3-1 (or the pseudogene TRBV3-2) to TRBJ2-5, with unresolved D. Per the germline V gene, CDR1 is LGHDT and CDR2 is YNNKEL (reference sequence). Trimming took 1 base from V and 3 from J, leaving 15 bases between them. There are 16 residues in the CDR3. CDR3 nucleotide sequence: TGTGCCAGCAGCCAAGCCTCCTCCACTGGGGAAGAGACCCAGTACTTC. This sequence encodes CASSQASSTGEETQYF.

The chain has TRBV5-1 and TRBJ2-7; possible D gene TRBD2, 7 bases. This CDR3 comprises 14 residues. V lost 2 bases and J lost 2, with 11 bases in between. Germline lookup yields CDR1 SGHRS and CDR2 YFSETQ. CDR3 region: CASSFGGAAYEQYF. The CDR3 DNA sequence: TGCGCCAGCAGCTTTGGGGGGGCCGCCTACGAGCAGTACTTC.

This chain joins TRBV5-4 and TRBJ2-2; 11 bases map to TRBD1. V shed 4 bases, J shed 1 base, and the junction held 0 bases outside the gene matches. The CDR3 extends over 15 amino acids. Germline CDR1 and CDR2: SGHNT and YYREEE (reference sequence). The CDR3 DNA is TGTGCCAGCAGCGGGACAGGGGGGAACACCGGGGAGCTGTTTTTT. Translating gives CASSGTGGNTGELFF.

The chain couples TRBV7-9 to TRBJ1-2; no clear D. Trimming left V 5 bases short and J 8 bases short, with 12 bases between. Germline assignment: CDR1 SEHNR and CDR2 FQNEAQ (reference sequence). The CDR3 contains 12 residues. CDR3 coding DNA: TGTGCCAGCAGCCCTGATCCACGCGGCTACACCTTC. The encoded protein is CASSPDPRGYTF.

The chain combines TRBV5-1 with TRBJ1-2; tentatively, D is TRBD1 (5 bases). This CDR3 has 13 residues. V lost 0 bases to trimming and J lost 6 bases, with 9 bases between them. Germline V lookup: CDR1 SGHRS, CDR2 YFSETQ. In DNA form, the CDR3 reads TGCGCCAGCAGCTTGGCAGGGCGGGATGGCTACACCTTC. Protein: CASSLAGRDGYTF.

This chain joins TRBV10-3 and TRBJ1-1, with 8 bases matching TRBD1. The ends lost 4 bases at V and 2 bases at J; junction bases unmatched: 3. This CDR3 has 14 residues. Germline loops: CDR1 ENHRY, CDR2 SYGVKD. CDR3 in DNA: TGTGCCATCAGTGGCCAGGGGGCAAACACTGAAGCTTTCTTT. Encoded protein: CAISGQGANTEAFF.

This sequence joins TRBV6-5 and TRBJ2-3, with a tentative D call TRBD1 (5 bases). V was cut by 2 bases and J by 2 bases, with 8 bases left in between. This CDR3 comprises 14 residues. Germline CDR1 is MNHEY and CDR2 is SVGAGI. The CDR3 sequence is CASSYDRDTDTQYF. The DNA for the CDR3 is TGTGCCAGCAGTTACGACAGAGACACAGATACGCAGTATTTT.

This chain joins TRBV6-5 and TRBJ1-4; D is perhaps TRBD1 (6 bases). The germline V gene has CDR1 MNHEY and CDR2 SVGAGI. This CDR3 has 15 residues. V lost 6 bases and J lost 4, with 15 bases in between. The CDR3 DNA is TGTGCCAGCAGAAGCCGACAGGTTCATAATGAAAAACTGTTTTTT. It encodes CASRSRQVHNEKLFF.

This clone was observed a few times. This rearrangement joins TRBV5-1 to TRBJ2-7; 9 nucleotides agree with TRBD1. Trimming at V came to 2 bases and at J to 0 bases, leaving 3 bases not matched to a gene. This CDR3 is 15 amino acids long. The germline V gene has CDR1 SGHRS and CDR2 YFSETQ. For the CDR3, the DNA is TGCGCCAGCAGCTTCCGACAGGGGGGCTCCTACGAGCAGTACTTC. Translated: CASSFRQGGSYEQYF.

CDR3: CASSVDVAGVSQVSYNEQFF. The CDR3 DNA reads TGTGCCAGCAGCGTAGATGTAGCGGGGGTCTCACAGGTTTCCTACAATGAGCAGTTCTTC. V and J are TRBV9 and TRBJ2-1; 9 bases line up with TRBD2. This CDR3 spans 20 amino acids. Germline assignment: CDR1 SGDLS and CDR2 YYNGEE. After removal of 0 bases from V and 1 base from J, the junction contained 14 bases not matched to a gene.

The genes are TRBV29-1 and TRBJ2-7; TRBD2 is a possible D gene (6 bases). Germline CDR1 and CDR2: SQVTM and ANQGSEA. The CDR3 extends over 15 amino acids. V shed 5 bases and J shed 3 bases, with 20 bases lying between them. DNA of the CDR3: TGCAGCGTTTCTAACACAGGAGGGTCGAACTACGAGCAGTACTTC. Its translation: CSVSNTGGSNYEQYF.

The V call is TRBV18, the J call TRBJ2-1, with TRBD2 matching over 7 bases. V dropped 7 bases and J dropped 7; count of bases not matched to a gene: 13. This CDR3 region has 15 residues. Looked up from germline, CDR1 is KGHSH and CDR2 is LQKENI. The CDR3 loop reads CASFQSAGVRNEQFF. The CDR3 nucleotides read TGTGCCAGCTTCCAATCTGCGGGAGTGAGGAATGAGCAGTTCTTC.